This T cell receptor (beta chain) was sequenced for a study of cytomegalovirus exposure and HLA in healthy donors. TCRdb's copy holds only in-frame clones and misses some; the assay was immunoSEQ multiplex PCR. The profile shows roughly 150,000 clones, around four fifths of them singletons. V gave up 0 bases and J gave up 1 base; unmatched junction bases: 2. The germline V gene encodes CDR1 ENHRY and CDR2 SYGVKD. The CDR3 has 15 amino acids. Regarding the study as a whole: There were a few CMV-associated chains whose specificity for CMV antigens was confirmed in vitro. Cytomegalovirus association was assigned to some 160 TCR beta chains. High sensitivity and specificity were reportedly achieved when the classifier diagnosed cytomegalovirus status.

With regard to this clone: Its antigen is unidentified.

The sequenced material came from PBMCs. The TCR sequence derives from a man aged 25-45 years in good health and CMV-seropositive. The chain is built from TRBV10-3 and TRBJ1-1, with TRBD1 identical over 7 bases. The CDR3, as DNA: TGTGCCATCAGTGAGTCGAGACAGGGGAACACTGAAGCTTTCTTT. This gives the protein CAISESRQGNTEAFF.